This T cell receptor beta chain was retrieved from a study of OX40 agonist ivuxolimab in advanced cancers. Some clones are missing from TCRdb's copy, which holds only in-frame ones; the method was immunoSEQ multiplex PCR. The sample lists 60,000 or so clones, 85% to 90% occurring once. Autoimmune disease history or systemic immunosuppression meant exclusion. With 0 bases removed from V and 0 bases from J, the gap between germline ends came to 7 bases. The CDR3 runs 16 residues. CDR1 is SGHRS, CDR2 YFSETQ, per germline. This clonotype was sampled from an adult with an advanced solid tumor such as melanoma, head and neck, liver or kidney cancer. The sequencing used CD4+ or CD8+ T cells sorted from blood, collected in a trial of the OX40 agonist ivuxolimab. The chain has TRBV5-1 and TRBJ1-6; D call uncertain. The chain's CDR3 is CASSLERSSYNSPLHF. CDR3 nucleotides: TGCGCCAGCAGCTTGGAGAGGAGCTCCTATAATTCACCCCTCCACTTT.